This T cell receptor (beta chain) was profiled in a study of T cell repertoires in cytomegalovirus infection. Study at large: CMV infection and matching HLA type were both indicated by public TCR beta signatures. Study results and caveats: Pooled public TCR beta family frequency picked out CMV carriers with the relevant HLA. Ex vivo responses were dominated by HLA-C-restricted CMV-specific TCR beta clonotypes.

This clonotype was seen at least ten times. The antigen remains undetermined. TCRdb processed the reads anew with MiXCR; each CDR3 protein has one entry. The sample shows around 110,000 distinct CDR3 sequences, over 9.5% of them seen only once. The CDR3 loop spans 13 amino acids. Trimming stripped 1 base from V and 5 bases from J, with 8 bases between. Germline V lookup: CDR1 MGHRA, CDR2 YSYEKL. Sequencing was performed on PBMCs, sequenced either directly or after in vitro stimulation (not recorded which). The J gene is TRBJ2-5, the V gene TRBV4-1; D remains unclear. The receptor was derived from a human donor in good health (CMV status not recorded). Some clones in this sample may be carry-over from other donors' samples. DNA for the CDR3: TGCGCCAGCAGCCAAGTCTACGGGGAGACCCAGTACTTC. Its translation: CASSQVYGETQYF.